A single sample gave rise to the 20 T cell receptor beta chains below, sequenced in a study of blood T cells in healthy people across ages (dated by TCRdb to the mid-2010s). Libraries were constructed by 5' RACE. Sequencer: Illumina HiSeq 2500. A second PCR of roughly 6 to 11 cycles was performed with a sample-barcoded 5' primer and a J-beta primer mix. TCRdb redid the processing of the public reads, applying fastp at Q25 and MiXCR, and retained in-frame beta chains. All rows with the same CDR3 protein become a single entry with the most common DNA and genes. The sample table contains about 590,000 distinct CDR3 sequences; only one count was recorded for about 30% of them. Of the sample, about a sixth falls within the top ten clones. Sequenced: blood. These receptors were collected from an elderly woman in good health.

This clonotype was detected a few times. The chain recombines TRBV7-9 with TRBJ1-4; possible D gene TRBD1, 6 bases. The V gene's germline CDR1 is SEHNR and CDR2 FQNEAQ (reference sequence). V was cut by 4 bases and J by 7 bases, with 19 bases left in between. The CDR3 runs to 16 residues. The CDR3, as DNA: TGTGCCAGCAGCTACGGACAGAGGGGCGTTAGTGAAAAACTGTTTTTT. Its protein product is CASSYGQRGVSEKLFF.

The table lists this clonotype with a few counts. The rearrangement joins TRBV30 to TRBJ1-5, with D maybe TRBD1 (6 bases). Germline V gene sequence: CDR1 GTSNPN, CDR2 SVGIG (reference sequence). V shed 5 bases and J shed 2 bases, with 13 bases lying between them. This CDR3 region has 14 residues. The CDR3 sequence: CAWSTGPRNQPQHF. In DNA, the CDR3 is TGTGCCTGGTCTACAGGGCCTCGCAATCAGCCCCAGCATTTT.

In its sample, this clonotype was seen many times. V gene TRBV5-1 combines with J gene TRBJ2-3; the D gene could be TRBD1 or TRBD2 (5 bases each). This CDR3 is built from 15 residues. Deletions cut 1 base from V and 2 bases from J, with 11 bases between. Germline loops: CDR1 SGHRS, CDR2 YFSETQ. This CDR3 reads CASSLTGHPTDTQYF. CDR3 sequence (DNA): TGCGCCAGCAGCTTGACGGGGCACCCCACAGATACGCAGTATTTT.

This clonotype occurred a few times. This may be a read error: a much more frequent sequence differs by one nucleotide. The V call is TRBV5-1, the J call TRBJ1-1, with 7 bases fitting TRBD1. Germline CDR1 is SGHRS and CDR2 is YFSETQ. The V gene end was trimmed by 4 bases and the J gene end by 1 base; junction bases not matched to a gene: 4. CDR3 length equals 14 residues. CDR3 nucleotide sequence: TGCGCCAGCAGCGTCGGACAGGCGAACACTGAAGCTTTCTTT. Amino acid sequence: CASSVGQANTEAFF.

This clonotype was counted between two and nine times. The chain recombines TRBV7-2 with TRBJ1-6; TRBD1 matches at 8 bases. The CDR3 contains 15 residues. The germline CDR1 and CDR2 sequences are SGHTA and FQGNSA. V shed 3 bases and J 8 bases; nucleotides not matched to a gene: 6. This CDR3 is CASSFRQGTYSPLHF. CDR3 coding DNA: TGTGCCAGCAGCTTCAGACAGGGGACGTATTCACCCCTCCACTTT.

This clonotype came up many times. V is TRBV24-1 and J is TRBJ2-1; perhaps D is TRBD1 or TRBD2 (5 bases each). Germline V gene data show CDR1 as KGHDR and CDR2 as SFDVKD. The CDR3 covers 15 residues. Trimming took off 4 bases at V and 1 base at J, with 10 bases between the two ends. The CDR3 DNA sequence: TGTGCCACCAGTGAGCCTGAGGGGTCCTACAATGAGCAGTTCTTC. This sequence encodes CATSEPEGSYNEQFF.

This clonotype was seen many times. This chain connects TRBV10-3 to TRBJ2-2, with D perhaps being TRBD1 or TRBD2 (6 bases each). Per germline, CDR1 ENHRY and CDR2 SYGVKD. Trimming pared 8 bases from V and 7 bases from J, leaving 14 bases between. This CDR3 is built from 13 residues. Written as DNA, the CDR3 is TGTGCCATCCACGCCGGGGGCGGCGGGGAGCTGTTTTTT. Its translation: CAIHAGGGGELFF.

This chain joins TRBV3-1 and TRBJ2-3; D gene unclear. The CDR3 has 11 amino acids. Trimming stripped 0 bases from V and 7 bases from J, with 2 bases between. Germline V gene lookup returns CDR1 LGHDT and CDR2 YNNKEL (reference sequence). This CDR3 is CASSQENTQYF. For the CDR3, the DNA is TGTGCCAGCAGCCAAGAAAATACGCAGTATTTT.

The chain uses TRBV2 and TRBJ1-5, with a tentative D call TRBD1 (6 bases). Per germline, CDR1 SNHLY and CDR2 FYNNEI. Trimming took 8 bases from V and 7 from J, leaving 18 bases between them. This CDR3 has 14 residues. The CDR3 loop reads CASAGGGARQPQHF. In DNA, the CDR3 is TGTGCCAGCGCTGGGGGGGGGGCTCGGCAGCCCCAGCATTTT.

Regarding this clonotype: A much larger clonotype is one base distant, so this may be a read error. The rearrangement uses TRBV5-1 and TRBJ2-7; tentative D call: TRBD2 (6 bases). The CDR3 extends over 14 amino acids. Germline CDR1 SGHRS, CDR2 YFSETQ. V gave up 2 bases and J gave up 7 bases, with 16 bases separating them. As DNA, the CDR3 is TGCGCCAGCAGCTTCGGGAGTTGGGTGGGGGAGCAGTACTTC. Translation gives CASSFGSWVGEQYF.

The rearrangement uses TRBV4-3 and TRBJ2-2, with a tentative D call TRBD1 (5 bases). The V end was cut by 0 bases, the J end by 7 bases, with 15 bases between. The CDR3 sequence is 16 residues long. Germline V CDR1 and CDR2: LGHNA, YSLEER. CDR3 DNA: TGCGCCAGCAGCCAAGATTGGGCAGGGTCGGTCGGGGAGCTGTTTTTT. Its protein product is CASSQDWAGSVGELFF.

This chain links TRBV20-1 with TRBJ2-4; no firm D call. TRBJ2-7 matches the DNA end more closely, so the J call is doubtful. CDR3 length equals 13 residues. CDR1 is DFQATT and CDR2 is SNEGSKA in the germline V gene (reference sequence). CDR3 in amino acids: CSALSSADYEQYF. The CDR3 coding sequence is TGCAGTGCTCTTTCCTCGGCGGACTACGAGCAGTACTTC.

This clonotype was seen ten or more times. The V call is TRBV10-3, the J call TRBJ2-7; no firm D call. This CDR3 is 14 amino acids long. Germline CDR1 and CDR2: ENHRY and SYGVKD. Trimming removed 4 bases at V and 2 bases at J, with 12 bases between. CDR3 amino acids: CAISGAGGTYEQYF. In nucleotides, the CDR3 is TGTGCCATCAGTGGGGCCGGTGGAACCTACGAGCAGTACTTC.

Turning to this clonotype: This may come from a read error, since a much larger clone is one base off. The rearrangement links TRBV29-1 to TRBJ2-7, with D uncertain. The CDR3 consists of 11 residues. The V end was cut by 4 bases, the J end by 7 bases, with 11 bases between. Germline V CDR1 and CDR2: SQVTM, ANQGSEA. The CDR3 nucleotides read TGCAGCGTTGCTTCTCGAGAGGAGCAGTACTTC. It specifies CSVASREEQYF.

The sample holds many counts of this clonotype. The chain has TRBV20-1 and TRBJ2-3, with 8 bases identical to TRBD2. CDR3 size: 12 residues. Per the germline V gene, CDR1 is DFQATT and CDR2 is SNEGSKA (reference sequence). J gave up 6 bases and V 3 bases, and 2 bases lay outside the gene matches. CDR3 in amino acids: CSASGGADTQYF. CDR3 coding DNA: TGCAGTGCTAGCGGGGGGGCCGATACGCAGTATTTT.

This clonotype was detected many times. The gene calls are TRBV6-1 and TRBJ2-1; 11 bases map to TRBD2. V was pared by 3 bases and J by 8 bases, with 9 bases of the junction left unmatched. The CDR3 covers 16 residues. Germline lookup yields CDR1 MNHNS and CDR2 SASEGT. The CDR3 DNA reads TGTGCCAGCAGTGAGACGGTAGCGGGGGGGGATCATGAGCAGTTCTTC. Amino acids: CASSETVAGGDHEQFF.

This clonotype appeared a few times. Just one base apart from a much larger clone, this may be a read error. V and J are TRBV29-1 and TRBJ2-1, with D unclear. Judging by the DNA end, TRBJ2-7 fits better; the J call may be wrong. Germline CDR1 and CDR2: SQVTM and ANQGSEA. The CDR3 runs to 14 residues. CDR3 amino acids: CSVVLPSSYNEQYF. The DNA of the CDR3 is TGCAGCGTTGTGCTCCCGAGCTCCTACAATGAGCAGTACTTC.

This clonotype was seen repeatedly, ten times or more. The chain links TRBV29-1 to TRBJ2-3; TRBD1 aligns across 9 bases. The CDR3 has 13 residues. V shed 6 bases and J 4 bases; nucleotides not matched to a gene: 5. CDR1 is SQVTM and CDR2 is ANQGSEA in the germline V gene. This CDR3 is CSVGTGRADTQYF. The CDR3 DNA reads TGCAGCGTGGGGACAGGGAGGGCAGATACGCAGTATTTT.

On this clonotype itself: Mismatch with germline at one junction end may stem from a read error. The chain couples TRBV27 to TRBJ2-1; 10 bases line up with TRBD2. The germline CDR1 and CDR2 sequences are MNHEY and SMNVEV (reference sequence). This CDR3 is 23 amino acids long. The chain's CDR3 is CACSFPHTNGVIAGGGSYNEQFF. Here the CDR3 DNA reads TGTGCCTGCAGTTTCCCCCATACGAATGGAGTCATAGCGGGGGGCGGGTCCTACAATGAGCAGTTCTTC.

This clonotype was picked up many times. V gene TRBV5-1 combines with J gene TRBJ2-1; D is possibly TRBD1 (7 bases). Germline lookup yields CDR1 SGHRS and CDR2 YFSETQ. This CDR3 has 16 residues. Trimming took off 0 bases at V and 7 bases at J, with 17 bases between the two ends. The CDR3 DNA sequence: TGCGCCAGCAGCTTGGCCGGGTCAGGGGGGTATAATGAGCAGTTCTTC. Its translation: CASSLAGSGGYNEQFF. Using reference TRBV5-1 and TRBJ2-1 for the parts outside the CDR3, the full variable domain is KAGVTQTPRYLIKTRGQQVTLSCSPISGHRSVSWYQQTPGQGLQFLFEYFSETQRNKGNFPGRFSGRQFSNSRSEMNVSTLELGDSALYLCASSLAGSGGYNEQFFGPGTRLTVL.